Below are 8 T cell receptor beta chains sequenced from a single sample in a study of CD8+ T cells in alopecia areata. This sample's treatment: oral pan-JAK inhibitor, 5-10 mg twice daily. cDNA reverse transcribed from extracted RNA served as the sequencing template. Sequencing was performed with immunoSEQ multiplex PCR; in TCRdb, only in-frame clones are kept and a portion is missing. The data show 180,000 or so clones, less than 75% seen once. Sequenced here: CD4+ T cells sorted from blood, sampled between weeks 55 and 65, from a patient treated with tofacitinib. These receptors were taken from a human donor with alopecia areata.

CDR3 DNA: TGTGCCAGCAGCGTAGAAGGGACTGGAAACACCATATATTTT. Translating it yields CASSVEGTGNTIYF. The V call is TRBV9, the J call TRBJ1-3; D is unresolved. This CDR3 has 14 residues. Germline V lookup: CDR1 SGDLS, CDR2 YYNGEE. The V end was cut by 0 bases, the J end by 2 bases, with 6 bases between.

V usage is TRBV29-1 and J usage is TRBJ1-1, with 9 bases fitting TRBD1. The length of the CDR3 is 13 residues. Germline trimming cut 4 bases from V and 4 bases from J; bases unmatched to any gene: 4. Germline V gene sequence: CDR1 SQVTM, CDR2 ANQGSEA. CDR3 region: CSVADRGITEAFF. The DNA of the CDR3 is TGCAGCGTTGCAGACAGGGGGATCACTGAAGCTTTCTTT.

The chain couples TRBV19 to TRBJ1-3; D is ambiguous. Per germline, CDR1 LNHDA and CDR2 SQIVND (reference sequence). This CDR3 has 17 amino acids. V was pared by 3 bases and J by 2 bases, with 17 bases between. The CDR3 protein is CASSMKSGRSAGNTIYF. The CDR3 DNA is TGTGCCAGTAGTATGAAGAGTGGCAGGAGTGCTGGAAACACCATATATTTT.

Of note for this clone: This CDR3 is also generated by other DNA sequences in the sample. The chain carries TRBV29-1 and TRBJ2-5; TRBD2 is a possible D gene (6 bases). Germline lookup yields CDR1 SQVTM and CDR2 ANQGSEA. The CDR3 covers 15 residues. Trimming shortened V by 7 bases and J by 4 bases, and 22 bases separated the two germline ends. CDR3 nucleotides: TGCAGCGCCTCGGACGGACTACTTGCGGGAGAGACCCAGTACTTC. This sequence encodes CSASDGLLAGETQYF.

This chain links TRBV10-3 with TRBJ2-1, with 8 bases matching TRBD1. V trimming: 11 bases; J trimming: 3 bases; junction bases outside the gene matches: 6. This CDR3 spans 13 amino acids. In germline, CDR1 is ENHRY, CDR2 SYGVKD. CDR3 residues: CAATGTGYNEQFF. CDR3 DNA sequence: TGTGCCGCCACAGGGACAGGCTACAATGAGCAGTTCTTC.

This clone was picked up one time. The V call is TRBV5-1, the J call TRBJ2-7; tentative D call: TRBD2 (5 bases). Germline-derived CDR1 and CDR2 are SGHRS and YFSETQ. The V end lost 0 bases, the J end lost 9 bases, and 22 bases lay between the germline ends. The CDR3 totals 16 residues. The CDR3 loop is CASSLDVAGRYDPQYF. The CDR3, as DNA: TGCGCCAGCAGCTTGGATGTGGCGGGCCGCTACGATCCGCAGTACTTC.

The chain has TRBV5-6 and TRBJ2-7; no clear D. Between the trimmed V and J ends, which lost 6 bases and 0 bases, there was a span of 13 bases. The germline CDR1 and CDR2 sequences are SGHDT and YYEEEE. This CDR3 is 14 amino acids long. The CDR3 coding sequence is TGTGCCAGCAACGCCCAGCGACGCTCCTACGAGCAGTACTTC. This sequence encodes CASNAQRRSYEQYF.

This rearrangement joins TRBV29-1 to TRBJ1-2; a weak D match, TRBD1 (5 bases). V shed 4 bases and J shed 1 base, with 7 bases lying between them. CDR3 length: 12 residues. CDR1 is SQVTM and CDR2 is ANQGSEA in the germline V gene. This CDR3 reads CSVVGVNYGYTF. The CDR3 region has the DNA TGCAGCGTTGTAGGGGTTAACTATGGCTACACCTTC.